This passage covers 32 T cell receptor beta chains from one sample sequenced in a study of blood T cell repertoires in COVID-19 (TCRdb year 2020). The library relied on the immunoSEQ multiplex PCR assay. TCRdb's version of the immuneACCESS table is confined to in-frame rearrangements and falls short of the full clone set. An unresolved V gene accounts for under half of the shortfall where checked; the remainder is of unknown origin. The sample table lists 100,000 or so clones, roughly nine tenths of them with a count of one. Around 15% of the sample belongs to the ten largest clones. Sequencing was done on a sample of peripheral blood. Source of these receptors: a man between 50 and 59 years old with acute or convalescent COVID-19.

This clone was seen a handful of times. The CDR3 reads CASSEGGNSPLHF. The CDR3 nucleotides are TGTGCCAGCAGTGAAGGAGGTAATTCACCCCTCCACTTT. The chain uses TRBV25-1 and TRBJ1-6, with D hard to call. Per the germline V gene, CDR1 is MGHDK and CDR2 is SYGVNS. This CDR3 comprises 13 residues. V was clipped by 2 bases and J by 6 bases, with 5 bases between them.

V and J are TRBV21-1 and TRBJ2-2; no DNA check was done on the table's D call, TRBD2. TRBV21-1 is termed a pseudogene. This CDR3 has 15 amino acids. CDR3 in DNA: TGTGCCGGCACAATAGCGGGGGGCCCGCCCGGGGAGCTGTTTTTT. This gives the protein CAGTIAGGPPGELFF.

V usage is TRBV30 and J usage is TRBJ1-4, with D perhaps TRBD1 (5 bases). CDR1 and CDR2 (germline): GTSNPN, SVGIG (reference sequence). CDR3 length equals 13 residues. Trimming left V 1 base short and J 7 bases short, with 10 bases between. CDR3 nucleotides: TGTGCCTGGAGTGAAGGGGATAGTGAAAAACTGTTTTTT. Translated: CAWSEGDSEKLFF.

The V and J genes are TRBV5-6 and TRBJ1-5; D gene unclear. Germline values: CDR1 SGHDT, CDR2 YYEEEE. The CDR3 runs 15 residues. The V end lost 2 bases, the J end lost 1 base, and 10 bases lay between the germline ends. CDR3 in DNA: TGTGCCAGCAGCTTAATGGGCCAAAGCAATCAGCCCCAGCATTTT. This codes for CASSLMGQSNQPQHF.

This chain uses TRBV6-1 with TRBJ1-2; 8 bases align to TRBD1. CDR1 and CDR2 from the germline V gene are MNHNS and SASEGT. Trimming removed 0 bases from V and 4 bases from J; junction bases left unmatched: 4. CDR3 length: 15 residues. The DNA of the CDR3 is TGTGCCAGCAGTGAAGCGACAGGGGCGGGCTATGGCTACACCTTC. Amino acid sequence: CASSEATGAGYGYTF.

V is TRBV11-3 and J is TRBJ2-3; D perhaps matches TRBD1 (5 bases). This CDR3 is 15 amino acids long. Trimming shortened V by 5 bases and J by 4 bases, and 16 bases separated the two germline ends. Germline V gene lookup returns CDR1 SGHNT and CDR2 YENEEA. The CDR3 protein is CASSPVSQGADTQYF. CDR3 nucleotides: TGTGCCAGCAGCCCGGTGAGTCAGGGTGCAGATACGCAGTATTTT. The complete variable domain, with remaining parts taken from reference TRBV11-3 and TRBJ2-3, reads EAGVVQSPRYKIIEKKQPVAFWCNPISGHNTLYWYLQNLGQGPELLIRYENEEAVDDSQLPKDRFSAERLKGVDSTLKIQPAELGDSAVYLCASSPVSQGADTQYFGPGTRLTVL.

The chain carries TRBV7-8 and TRBJ2-7; 9 bases line up with TRBD1. Losses at the gene ends were 4 bases for V and 3 bases for J; bases not matched to a gene: 4. CDR1 SGHVS and CDR2 FQNEAQ come from the germline V gene. This CDR3 contains 14 residues. CDR3 loop: CASSSGTGNYEQYF. DNA for the CDR3: TGTGCCAGCAGCTCAGGGACAGGGAACTACGAGCAGTACTTC.

The chain employs TRBV7-3 and TRBJ1-6, with 8 bases aligning to TRBD1. Germline V CDR1 and CDR2: SGHTA, FQGTGA. This CDR3 spans 15 amino acids. V was clipped by 5 bases and J by 4 bases; unmatched bases: 4. For the CDR3, the DNA is TGTGCCAGCAGCCAAAGACAGGGGTATAATTCACCCCTCCACTTT. It codes for CASSQRQGYNSPLHF.

The chain recombines TRBV5-1 with TRBJ1-2; 9 nucleotides match TRBD1. CDR1 and CDR2 (germline): SGHRS, YFSETQ. V gave up 4 bases and J gave up 2 bases; unmatched junction bases: 6. There are 15 residues in the CDR3. CDR3 coding DNA: TGCGCCAGCAGCCATGGGACAGGGAAAAACTATGGCTACACCTTC. This sequence encodes CASSHGTGKNYGYTF.

Many counts were recorded for this clone. The chain uses TRBV7-8 and TRBJ1-5; no clear D. Germline V gene data show CDR1 as SGHVS and CDR2 as FQNEAQ. The CDR3 totals 15 residues. V was trimmed by 2 bases and J by 0 bases, leaving 8 bases between them. The CDR3: CASSLRESSNQPQHF. The CDR3 bases are TGTGCCAGCAGCTTAAGAGAAAGTAGCAATCAGCCCCAGCATTTT.

This clone was seen a single time. The chain uses TRBV7-8 and TRBJ1-1, with 7 bases identical to TRBD1. V was pared by 4 bases and J by 2 bases, with 7 bases of the junction left unmatched. Germline V gene sequence: CDR1 SGHVS, CDR2 FQNEAQ. The CDR3 is 15 amino acids. CDR3 DNA sequence: TGTGCCAGCAGCTCCCAGAGGGGGCAAAACACTGAAGCTTTCTTT. Translating it yields CASSSQRGQNTEAFF.

Written as DNA, the CDR3 is TGTGCCAGCAGCCCTGAGTACGGGTACGAGCAGTACTTC. It yields the protein CASSPEYGYEQYF. The V and J genes are TRBV5-4 and TRBJ2-7; D is unclear. The V and J ends lost 4 bases and 4 bases respectively, with 12 bases between them. The germline V gene has CDR1 SGHNT and CDR2 YYREEE (reference sequence). The length of the CDR3 is 13 residues.

This clone has a handful of counts. The genes are TRBV5-1 and TRBJ1-1; the D gene is possibly TRBD1 (5 bases). CDR3 length: 13 residues. V was shortened by 0 bases and J by 8 bases, with 11 bases between the two germline ends. CDR1 and CDR2 (germline): SGHRS, YFSETQ. The CDR3 region has the DNA TGCGCCAGCAGCTTGGCTGGGGCGCAAGAAGCTTTCTTT. Its translation is CASSLAGAQEAFF.

This clone has only one observation. The CDR3 region has the DNA TGTGCCAGCTCATCTCCCGCCGGGACAGCCCAAGAGACCCAGTACTTC. Translation: CASSSPAGTAQETQYF. The V call is TRBV18, the J call TRBJ2-5, with 7 bases identical to TRBD1. The CDR3 has 16 amino acids. Germline V CDR1 and CDR2: KGHSH, LQKENI. With 5 bases clipped from V and 1 base from J, the junction kept 10 bases outside the gene matches.

This chain connects TRBV7-9 to TRBJ2-3, with 9 bases matching TRBD1. CDR1 and CDR2 (germline): SEHNR, FQNEAQ (reference sequence). The trim removed 5 bases at V and 7 bases at J, leaving 7 bases unmatched. This CDR3 has 14 residues. The CDR3 DNA is TGTGCCAGCAGCGCGGGACAGGGATTTTATACGCAGTATTTT. Its translation: CASSAGQGFYTQYF.

This chain connects TRBV6-2 or TRBV6-3 to TRBJ2-7; D is undetermined. Deletions cut 5 bases from V and 3 bases from J, with 5 bases between. The CDR3 runs to 11 residues. Germline loops: CDR1 MNHEY, CDR2 SVGEGT. The CDR3: CASSLYYEQYF. CDR3 nucleotides: TGTGCCAGCAGTCTTTACTACGAGCAGTACTTC.

The chain uses TRBV29-1 and TRBJ1-4; D gene ambiguous. CDR1 and CDR2 from the germline V gene are SQVTM and ANQGSEA. The CDR3 spans 13 residues. Trimming pared 6 bases from V and 3 bases from J, leaving 11 bases between. The CDR3 here is CSVRASANEKLFF. CDR3 bases: TGCAGCGTGCGGGCTTCAGCTAATGAAAAACTGTTTTTT.

J is TRBJ2-5 and V is TRBV10-2; 7 nucleotides agree with TRBD2. Trimming removed 6 bases from V and 7 bases from J; junction bases left unmatched: 11. Germline CDR1 and CDR2: WSHSY and SAAADI. The CDR3 consists of 14 residues. DNA for the CDR3: TGCGCCAGCAGGGTCATGAACCCGGGGGGGACCCAGTACTTC. It yields the protein CASRVMNPGGTQYF.

This chain uses TRBV20-1 with TRBJ2-3; the D is unclear. Trimming took off 3 bases at V and 4 bases at J, with 20 bases between the two ends. Germline V gene data show CDR1 as DFQATT and CDR2 as SNEGSKA (reference sequence). The CDR3 is 16 residues long. This CDR3 is CSASFPQDRLSDTQYF. The CDR3 nucleotides read TGCAGTGCTAGTTTCCCCCAGGATCGGTTGTCAGATACGCAGTATTTT.

The chain links TRBV24-1 to TRBJ1-6; 7 bases agree with TRBD1. The CDR3 runs 13 residues. The junction had 8 bases not matched to a gene; V was cut back by 11 bases and J by 8 bases. Germline values: CDR1 KGHDR, CDR2 SFDVKD. CDR3 region: CASQRDSYSPLHF. CDR3 nucleotide sequence: TGTGCCAGTCAACGGGACAGTTATTCACCCCTCCACTTT.

V gene TRBV19 combines with J gene TRBJ1-2; the match to TRBD1 covers 10 bases. Germline trimming cut 7 bases from V and 3 bases from J; bases unmatched to any gene: 8. This CDR3 region has 15 residues. Germline values: CDR1 LNHDA, CDR2 SQIVND (reference sequence). Here the CDR3 reads CASNDDRGLDYGYTF. As DNA, the CDR3 is TGTGCCAGTAATGATGACAGGGGGCTCGACTATGGCTACACCTTC.

The chain combines TRBV14 with TRBJ2-1; TRBD1 is a possible D gene (5 bases). Germline loops: CDR1 SGHDN, CDR2 FVKESK. This CDR3 comprises 14 residues. V was trimmed by 1 base and J by 6 bases, leaving 10 bases between them. The CDR3: CASSQAGHLNEQFF. CDR3 DNA: TGTGCCAGCAGCCAAGCCGGACACCTCAATGAGCAGTTCTTC.

Note on this clone: Distinct nucleotide sequences in the sample also encode this CDR3. The chain is built from TRBV6-2 or TRBV6-3 and TRBJ1-3; D unclear. The CDR3 spans 15 residues. V was shortened by 2 bases and J by 1 base, with 9 bases between the two germline ends. Germline CDR1 MNHEY, CDR2 SVGEGT. The chain's CDR3 is CASSYGRGSGNTIYF. The CDR3 DNA is TGTGCCAGCAGTTACGGCCGAGGGTCTGGAAACACCATATATTTT.

Details on this clone: Other DNA sequences of this sample code for an identical CDR3. The chain joins TRBV5-1 to TRBJ1-1, with TRBD1 matching 9 bases. V was clipped by 4 bases and J by 2 bases; unmatched bases: 3. Germline assignment: CDR1 SGHRS and CDR2 YFSETQ. This CDR3 spans 14 amino acids. This CDR3 reads CASSRGQGNTEAFF. CDR3 coding DNA: TGCGCCAGCAGCCGGGGACAGGGCAACACTGAAGCTTTCTTT.

This rearrangement joins TRBV10-3 to TRBJ2-1; D remains ambiguous. The V gene lost 0 bases and the J gene lost 1 base, with 7 bases spanning the gap. The CDR3 runs to 15 residues. Per germline, CDR1 ENHRY and CDR2 SYGVKD. As DNA, the CDR3 is TGTGCCATCAGTGAGTCAGGCGGATCCTACAATGAGCAGTTCTTC. It is translated as CAISESGGSYNEQFF.

The chain combines TRBV9 with TRBJ1-4; D is ambiguous. The CDR3 sequence is 15 residues long. Germline CDR1 is SGDLS and CDR2 is YYNGEE. V gave up 4 bases and J gave up 6 bases, with 16 bases separating them. The CDR3 bases are TGTGCCAGCAGCCTTTCACTGAAGAGGGATGAAAAACTGTTTTTT. Its protein is CASSLSLKRDEKLFF.

This clone was counted a single time. The V call is TRBV18, the J call TRBJ2-3; 10 bases agree with TRBD2. CDR1 KGHSH and CDR2 LQKENI come from the germline V gene. The junction had 1 base not matched to a gene; V was cut back by 3 bases and J by 1 base. This CDR3 has 15 residues. The CDR3 here is CASSPLAGGTDTQYF. CDR3 sequence (DNA): TGTGCCAGCTCACCCCTAGCGGGGGGCACAGATACGCAGTATTTT.

The V gene is TRBV5-1, the J gene TRBJ2-2; D is uncertain. Germline lookup yields CDR1 SGHRS and CDR2 YFSETQ. This CDR3 has 14 amino acids. V lost 5 bases and J lost 3, with 11 bases in between. CDR3 in DNA: TGCGCCAGCAGTTCTGAGGCGCACACCGGGGAGCTGTTTTTT. Its translation is CASSSEAHTGELFF.

The gene calls are TRBV6-4 and TRBJ2-7, with 7 bases matching TRBD1. Germline assignment: CDR1 MRHNA and CDR2 SNTAGT. The CDR3 spans 13 residues. The J segment lost 4 bases and the V segment lost 6 bases, leaving 6 bases of the junction unmatched. CDR3 loop: CASRQGKEYEQYF. For the CDR3, the DNA is TGTGCCAGCAGACAGGGGAAAGAATACGAGCAGTACTTC.

CDR3 sequence: CASSDGTSGGSDTQYF. The CDR3 nucleotides are TGTGCCAGCAGCGACGGGACTAGCGGGGGCTCAGATACGCAGTATTTT. The chain joins TRBV7-6 to TRBJ2-3, with TRBD2 matching over 14 bases. The ends lost 5 bases at V and 4 bases at J; junction bases unmatched: 5. CDR1 SGHVS and CDR2 FNYEAQ come from the germline V gene. The CDR3 length is 16 residues.

This clone was counted once. The gene calls are TRBV4-2 and TRBJ1-2, with 9 bases fitting TRBD1. The CDR3 is 15 residues long. Germline V gene data show CDR1 as LGHNA and CDR2 as YNFKEQ. The junction had 3 bases not matched to a gene; V was cut back by 0 bases and J by 4 bases. CDR3 DNA sequence: TGTGCCAGCAGCCAAGAAGACAGGGGGAGCTATGGCTACACCTTC. Its protein product is CASSQEDRGSYGYTF.

This chain connects TRBV6-2 or TRBV6-3 to TRBJ1-3; 8 nucleotides agree with TRBD1. CDR1 is MNHEY and CDR2 is SVGEGT in the germline V gene. CDR3 length: 16 residues. The V gene end was trimmed by 0 bases and the J gene end by 0 bases; junction bases not matched to a gene: 1. The DNA of the CDR3 is TGTGCCAGCAGTTACTCGGGACAGGCCTCTGGAAACACCATATATTTT. Translation gives CASSYSGQASGNTIYF.